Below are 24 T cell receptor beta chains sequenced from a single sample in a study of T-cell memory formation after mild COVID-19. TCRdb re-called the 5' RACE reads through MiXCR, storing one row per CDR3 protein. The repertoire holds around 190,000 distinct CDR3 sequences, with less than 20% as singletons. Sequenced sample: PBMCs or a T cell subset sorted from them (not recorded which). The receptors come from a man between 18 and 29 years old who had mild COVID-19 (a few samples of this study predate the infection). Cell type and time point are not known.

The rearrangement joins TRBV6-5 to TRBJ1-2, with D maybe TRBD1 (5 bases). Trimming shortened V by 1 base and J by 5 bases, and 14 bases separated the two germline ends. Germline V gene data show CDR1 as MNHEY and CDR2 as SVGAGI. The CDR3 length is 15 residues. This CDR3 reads CASSYLWSREYGYTF. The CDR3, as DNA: TGTGCCAGCAGTTACTTGTGGTCCAGGGAGTATGGCTACACCTTC.

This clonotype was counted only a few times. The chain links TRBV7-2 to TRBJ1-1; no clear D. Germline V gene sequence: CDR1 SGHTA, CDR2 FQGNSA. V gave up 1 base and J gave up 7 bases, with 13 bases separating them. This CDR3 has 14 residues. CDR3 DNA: TGTGCCAGCAGCTTAGTTGGTGGAGGAGGTGAAGCTTTCTTT. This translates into CASSLVGGGGEAFF. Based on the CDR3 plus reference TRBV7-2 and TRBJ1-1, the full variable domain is GAGVSQSPSNKVTEKGKDVELRCDPISGHTALYWYRQSLGQGLEFLIYFQGNSAPDKSGLPSDRFSAERTGGSVSTLTIQRTQQEDSAVYLCASSLVGGGGEAFFGQGTRLTVV.

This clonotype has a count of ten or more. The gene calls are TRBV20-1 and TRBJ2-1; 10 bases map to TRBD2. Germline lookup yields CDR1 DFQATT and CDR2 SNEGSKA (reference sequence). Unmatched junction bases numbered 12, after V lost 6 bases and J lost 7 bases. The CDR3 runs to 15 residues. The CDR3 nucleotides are TGCAGTGCCCCGGGCGCGAGCGGGGGGGCAAATGAGCAGTTCTTC. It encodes CSAPGASGGANEQFF.

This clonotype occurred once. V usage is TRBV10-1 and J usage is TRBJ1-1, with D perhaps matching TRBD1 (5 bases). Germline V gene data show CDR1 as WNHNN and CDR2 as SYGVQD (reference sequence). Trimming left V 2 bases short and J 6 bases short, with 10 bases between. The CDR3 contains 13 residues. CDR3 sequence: CASSEGTAAEAFF. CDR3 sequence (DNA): TGCGCCAGCAGTGAGGGGACGGCAGCTGAAGCTTTCTTT.

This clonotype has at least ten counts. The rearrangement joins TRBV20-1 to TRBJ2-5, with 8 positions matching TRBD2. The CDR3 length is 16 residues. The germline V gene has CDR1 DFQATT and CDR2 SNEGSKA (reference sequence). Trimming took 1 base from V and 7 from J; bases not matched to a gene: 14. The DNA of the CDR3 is TGCAGTGCTAGAGCCCCAACGGGGGGGCTGGTAGGGACCCAGTACTTC. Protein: CSARAPTGGLVGTQYF.

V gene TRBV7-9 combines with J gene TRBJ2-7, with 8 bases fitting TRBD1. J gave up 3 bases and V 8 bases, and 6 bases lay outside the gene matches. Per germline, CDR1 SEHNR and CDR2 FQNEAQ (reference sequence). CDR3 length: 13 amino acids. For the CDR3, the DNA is TGTGCCAGCGGTTCCGGACAGGGCTACGAGCAGTACTTC. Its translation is CASGSGQGYEQYF.

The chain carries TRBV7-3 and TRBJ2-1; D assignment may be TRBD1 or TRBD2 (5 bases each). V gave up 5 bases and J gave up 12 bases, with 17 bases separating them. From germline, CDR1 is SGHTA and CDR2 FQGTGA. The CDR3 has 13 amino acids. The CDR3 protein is CASSKEAGTGQFF. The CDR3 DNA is TGTGCCAGCAGCAAGGAAGCAGGGACGGGGCAGTTCTTC. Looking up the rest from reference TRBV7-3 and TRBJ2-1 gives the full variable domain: GAGVSQTPSNKVTEKGKYVELRCDPISGHTALYWYRQSLGQGPEFLIYFQGTGAADDSGLPNDRFFAVRPEGSVSTLKIQRTERGDSAVYLCASSKEAGTGQFFGPGTRLTVL.

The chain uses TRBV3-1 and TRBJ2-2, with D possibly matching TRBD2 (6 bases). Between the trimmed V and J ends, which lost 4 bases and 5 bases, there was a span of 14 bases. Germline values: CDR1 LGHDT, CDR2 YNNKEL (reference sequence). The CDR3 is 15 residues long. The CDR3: CASSRGNGGTGELFF. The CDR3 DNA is TGTGCCAGCAGCCGGGGGAACGGGGGAACCGGGGAGCTGTTTTTT.

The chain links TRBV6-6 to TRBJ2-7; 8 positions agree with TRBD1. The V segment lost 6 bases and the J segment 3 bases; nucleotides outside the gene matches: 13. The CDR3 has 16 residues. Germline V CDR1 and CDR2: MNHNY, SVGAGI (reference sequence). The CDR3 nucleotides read TGTGCCAGCAGCTCGGACAGGGACAGGTCCTTCTACGAGCAGTACGTC. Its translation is CASSSDRDRSFYEQYV.

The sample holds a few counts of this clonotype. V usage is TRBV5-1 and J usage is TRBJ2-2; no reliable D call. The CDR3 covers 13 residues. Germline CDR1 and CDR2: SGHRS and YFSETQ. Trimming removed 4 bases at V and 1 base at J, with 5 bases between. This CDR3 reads CASSEGNTGELFF. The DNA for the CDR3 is TGCGCCAGCAGCGAAGGGAACACCGGGGAGCTGTTTTTT.

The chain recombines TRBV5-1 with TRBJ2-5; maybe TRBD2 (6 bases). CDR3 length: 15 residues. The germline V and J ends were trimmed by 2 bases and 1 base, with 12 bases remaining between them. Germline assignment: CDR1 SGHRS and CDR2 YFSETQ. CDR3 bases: TGCGCCAGCAGCTTTGGCGGGACCCTCCAAGAGACCCAGTACTTC. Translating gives CASSFGGTLQETQYF.

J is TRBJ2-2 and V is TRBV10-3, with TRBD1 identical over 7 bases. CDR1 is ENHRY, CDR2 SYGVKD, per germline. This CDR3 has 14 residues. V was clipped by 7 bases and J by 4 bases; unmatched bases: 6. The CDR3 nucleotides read TGTGCCATCAATGAACAGGGGACCACCGGGGAGCTGTTTTTT. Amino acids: CAINEQGTTGELFF.

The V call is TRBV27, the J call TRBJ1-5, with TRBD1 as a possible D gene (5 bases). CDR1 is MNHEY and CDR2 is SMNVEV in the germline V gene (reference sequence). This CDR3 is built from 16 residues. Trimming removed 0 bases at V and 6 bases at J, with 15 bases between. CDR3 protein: CASSLSGTWRRQPQHF. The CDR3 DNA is TGTGCCAGCAGTTTATCCGGGACCTGGAGGCGTCAGCCCCAGCATTTT.

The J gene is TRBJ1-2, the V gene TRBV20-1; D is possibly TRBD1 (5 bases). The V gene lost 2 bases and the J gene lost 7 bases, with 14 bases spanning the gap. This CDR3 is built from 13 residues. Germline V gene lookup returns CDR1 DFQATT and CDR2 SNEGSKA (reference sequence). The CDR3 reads CSARSVGASGYTF. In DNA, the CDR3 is TGCAGTGCTAGATCTGTCGGGGCTAGTGGCTACACCTTC.

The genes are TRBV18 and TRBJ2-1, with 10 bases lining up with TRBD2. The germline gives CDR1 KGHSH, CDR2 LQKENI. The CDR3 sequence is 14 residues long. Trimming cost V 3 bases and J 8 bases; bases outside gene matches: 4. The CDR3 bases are TGTGCCAGCTCACCTAGAGGACTAGCGGATGAGCAGTTCTTC. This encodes CASSPRGLADEQFF.

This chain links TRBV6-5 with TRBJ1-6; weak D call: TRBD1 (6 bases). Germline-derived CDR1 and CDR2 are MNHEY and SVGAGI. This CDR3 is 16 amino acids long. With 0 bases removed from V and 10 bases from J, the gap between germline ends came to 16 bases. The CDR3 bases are TGTGCCAGCAGTTACTCGATGCAGGGGTTGGGGTCACCCCTCCACTTT. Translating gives CASSYSMQGLGSPLHF.

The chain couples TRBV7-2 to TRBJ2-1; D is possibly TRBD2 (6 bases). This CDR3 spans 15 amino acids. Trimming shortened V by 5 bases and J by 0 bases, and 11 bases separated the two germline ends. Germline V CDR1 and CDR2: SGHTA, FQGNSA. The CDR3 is CASSPTGDSYNEQFF. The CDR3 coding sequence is TGTGCCAGCAGCCCTACGGGGGACTCCTACAATGAGCAGTTCTTC.

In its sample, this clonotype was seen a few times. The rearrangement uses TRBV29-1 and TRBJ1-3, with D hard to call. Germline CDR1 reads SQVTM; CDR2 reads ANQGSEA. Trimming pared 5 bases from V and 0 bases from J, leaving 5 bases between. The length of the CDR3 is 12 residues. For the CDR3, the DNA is TGCAGCGTTACAAACTCTGGAAACACCATATATTTT. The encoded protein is CSVTNSGNTIYF.

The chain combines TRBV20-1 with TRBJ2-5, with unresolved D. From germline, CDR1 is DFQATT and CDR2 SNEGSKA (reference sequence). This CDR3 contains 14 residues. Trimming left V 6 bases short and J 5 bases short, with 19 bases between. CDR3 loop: CSARQLLGWETQYF. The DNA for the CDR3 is TGCAGTGCCCGCCAGCTCCTCGGATGGGAGACCCAGTACTTC.

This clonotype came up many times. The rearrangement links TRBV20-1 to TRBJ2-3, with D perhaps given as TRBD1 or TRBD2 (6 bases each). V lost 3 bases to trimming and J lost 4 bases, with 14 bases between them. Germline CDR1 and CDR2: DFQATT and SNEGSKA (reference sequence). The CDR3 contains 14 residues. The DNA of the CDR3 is TGCAGTGCTAGCGGGGGCATCAGGGCAGATACGCAGTATTTT. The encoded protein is CSASGGIRADTQYF.

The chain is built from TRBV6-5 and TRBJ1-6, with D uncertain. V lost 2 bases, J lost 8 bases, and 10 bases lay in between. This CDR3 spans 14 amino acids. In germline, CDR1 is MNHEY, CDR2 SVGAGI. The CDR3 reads CASSYGRVYSPLHF. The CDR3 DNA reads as TGTGCCAGCAGTTACGGTCGTGTGTATTCACCCCTCCACTTT.

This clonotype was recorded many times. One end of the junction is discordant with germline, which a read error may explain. The CDR3 here is CASSLAGRGTDTQYF. The CDR3 DNA reads as TGCGCCAGCAGCTTGGCCGGCAGGGGCACAGATACGCAGTATTTT. The chain is built from TRBV5-4 and TRBJ2-3, with D perhaps matching TRBD1 (5 bases). The CDR3 totals 15 residues. Germline CDR1 reads SGHNT; CDR2 reads YYREEE (reference sequence).

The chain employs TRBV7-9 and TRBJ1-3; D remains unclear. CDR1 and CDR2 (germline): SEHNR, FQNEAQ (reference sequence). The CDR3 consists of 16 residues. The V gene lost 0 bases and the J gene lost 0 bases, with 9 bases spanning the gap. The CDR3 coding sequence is TGTGCCAGCAGCTTAGCGGGCGGCCCCTCTGGAAACACCATATATTTT. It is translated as CASSLAGGPSGNTIYF.

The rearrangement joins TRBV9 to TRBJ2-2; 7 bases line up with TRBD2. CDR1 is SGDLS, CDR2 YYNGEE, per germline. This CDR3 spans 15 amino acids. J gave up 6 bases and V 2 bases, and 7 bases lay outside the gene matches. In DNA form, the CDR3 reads TGTGCCAGCAGCGTCGGGGGGACTCAAGCCGGGGAGCTGTTTTTT. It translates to CASSVGGTQAGELFF.